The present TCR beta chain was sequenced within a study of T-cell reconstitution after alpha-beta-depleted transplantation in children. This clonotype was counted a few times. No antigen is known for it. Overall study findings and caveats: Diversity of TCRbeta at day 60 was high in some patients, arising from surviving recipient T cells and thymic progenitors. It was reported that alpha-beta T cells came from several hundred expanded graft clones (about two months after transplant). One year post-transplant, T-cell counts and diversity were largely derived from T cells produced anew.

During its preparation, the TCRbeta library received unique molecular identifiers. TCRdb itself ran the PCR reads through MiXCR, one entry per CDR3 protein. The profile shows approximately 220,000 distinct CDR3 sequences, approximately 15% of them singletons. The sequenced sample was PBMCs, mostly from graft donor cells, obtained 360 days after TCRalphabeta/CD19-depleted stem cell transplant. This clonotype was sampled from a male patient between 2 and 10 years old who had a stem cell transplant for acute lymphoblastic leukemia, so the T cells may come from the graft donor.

CDR3 sequence (DNA): TGCAGCGTTGAAGCAGCGGGAGTGGCAGATACGCAGTATTTT. Translated: CSVEAAGVADTQYF. The genes are TRBV29-1 and TRBJ2-3; 8 bases fit TRBD2. The CDR3 runs 14 residues. V gave up 1 base and J gave up 4 bases; unmatched junction bases: 4. CDR1 is SQVTM, CDR2 ANQGSEA, per germline.